This T cell receptor beta chain originates from a study of shared clonotypes between healthy human individuals. Losses at the gene ends were 8 bases for V and 1 base for J; bases not matched to a gene: 7. CDR1 SGHAT and CDR2 FQDESV come from the germline V gene (reference sequence). This CDR3 is 14 amino acids long. Authors' analysis steps: ImmunoSEQ supplied junction-only sequences lacking quality scores, so filtering was different. TCRdb keeps only in-frame clones here, not all; method: immunoSEQ multiplex PCR. V and J calls and clone size are given by that table; D and trimming were obtained from the DNA. This table holds about 520,000 clones, almost 80% found once.

The origin of this receptor is a woman between 40 and 55 years old in good health. Some clones in this sample may be carry-over from other donors' samples. The sample was PBMCs. The J gene is TRBJ1-1, the V gene TRBV11-1; 7 bases line up with TRBD1. In nucleotides, the CDR3 is TGTGCCAGCGGATTATACAGGGGGAACACTGAAGCTTTCTTT. It specifies CASGLYRGNTEAFF.